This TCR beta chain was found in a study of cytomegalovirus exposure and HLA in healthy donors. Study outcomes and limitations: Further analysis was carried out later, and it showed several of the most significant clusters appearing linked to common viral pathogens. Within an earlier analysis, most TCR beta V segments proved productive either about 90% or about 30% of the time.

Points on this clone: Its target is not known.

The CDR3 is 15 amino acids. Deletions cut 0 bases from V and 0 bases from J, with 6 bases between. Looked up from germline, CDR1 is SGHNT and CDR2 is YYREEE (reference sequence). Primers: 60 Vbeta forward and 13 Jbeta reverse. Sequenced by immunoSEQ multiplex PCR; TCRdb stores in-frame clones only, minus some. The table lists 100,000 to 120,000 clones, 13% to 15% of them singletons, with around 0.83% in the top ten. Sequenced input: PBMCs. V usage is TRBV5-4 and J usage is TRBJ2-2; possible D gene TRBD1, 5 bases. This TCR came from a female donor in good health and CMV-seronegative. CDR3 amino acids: CASSLAGSNTGELFF. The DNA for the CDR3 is TGTGCCAGCAGCTTGGCAGGGTCGAACACCGGGGAGCTGTTTTTT.